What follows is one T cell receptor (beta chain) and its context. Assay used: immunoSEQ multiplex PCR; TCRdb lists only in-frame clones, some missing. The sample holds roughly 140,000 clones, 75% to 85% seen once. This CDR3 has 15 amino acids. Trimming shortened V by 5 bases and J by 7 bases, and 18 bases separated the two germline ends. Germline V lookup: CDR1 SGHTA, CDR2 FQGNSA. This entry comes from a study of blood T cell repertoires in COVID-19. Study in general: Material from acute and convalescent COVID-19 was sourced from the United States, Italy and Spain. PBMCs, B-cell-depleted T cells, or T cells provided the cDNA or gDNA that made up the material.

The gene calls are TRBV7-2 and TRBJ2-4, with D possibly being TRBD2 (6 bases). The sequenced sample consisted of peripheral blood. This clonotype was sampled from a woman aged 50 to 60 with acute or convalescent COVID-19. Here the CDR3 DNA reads TGTGCCAGCAGCGCCACGGGGGTAGGAGGGAACATTCAGTACTTC. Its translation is CASSATGVGGNIQYF.